The text below deals with one T cell receptor (beta chain). What it recognizes is unknown. Amplification of TCR beta CDR3 regions was performed using RNA transcripts as template. RT-PCR in the first round (using the HTBI primer set) targeted the TCR CDR3. TCRdb recomputed calls from the multiplex PCR reads with MiXCR, one row per CDR3 protein. The profile shows about half a million distinct CDR3 sequences, around a fifth of them singletons. The CDR3 extends over 13 amino acids. V lost 5 bases to trimming and J lost 5 bases, with 12 bases between them. Per germline, CDR1 PRHDT and CDR2 FYEKMQ (reference sequence). Individuals with ophthalmopathy presented a Clinical Activity Score of at least 3, a NOSPECS grade of at least 4 and a duration under 3 months. PBMCs were collected from a roughly 10 ml volume of fresh peripheral blood. This record belongs to a study of T cells in Graves' hyperthyroidism and ophthalmopathy. Whole-study findings and limits: Ophthalmopathy was predicted by the model a median of about 6.5 months ahead of onset. Clonotypes that were expanded in thyroid above 0.001 mostly appeared in blood too.

The receptor was derived from a woman between 65 and 79 years old with Graves' ophthalmopathy. Sequenced sample: blood. The rearrangement uses TRBV13 and TRBJ1-2; D might be TRBD1 (6 bases). The CDR3 reads CASSLKRGYGYTF. CDR3 coding DNA: TGTGCCAGCAGCCTTAAGAGGGGGTATGGCTACACCTTC.